This is a list of T cell receptor beta chains from one sample in a study of cytomegalovirus exposure and HLA in healthy donors. Profiling relied on immunoSEQ multiplex PCR, and the TCRdb table lists in-frame clones only, not all of them. Altogether about 120,000 clones are present, about 86% being singletons, with the ten largest covering 2.2%. The sequenced sample consisted of PBMCs. These receptors were collected from a middle-aged woman in good health and CMV-seronegative. Each CDR3 is given with its conserved first and last residue. A D gene is named only where the DNA matches it firmly. Clone size is stated in some rows and not others, as once, few, many or a class when expanded.

CDR3 DNA	CDR3 protein	clone size	J gene	D gene	V gene
TGTGCCAGCGTTTTTCTCACTGAAGCTTTCTTT	CASVFLTEAFF	.	TRBJ1-1	.	TRBV28
TGTGCCAGCAGCTTAGTCGCGGGATGGGCCTATGGCTACACCTTC	CASSLVAGWAYGYTF	few	TRBJ1-2	.	TRBV11-2
TGTGCCAGCAGCTTAGGGGGACAGGTCAGGGACTACGAGCAGTACTTC	CASSLGGQVRDYEQYF	.	TRBJ2-7	TRBD1	TRBV7-6
TGTGCCAGCAGCTTGTCGGGACATGGGTTCTTCGGCTACACCTTC	CASSLSGHGFFGYTF	.	TRBJ1-2	.	TRBV5-8
TGTGCCAGCAGCTTAGCGGAGGGTAGCAATCAGCCCCAGCATTTT	CASSLAEGSNQPQHF	.	TRBJ1-5	.	TRBV7-9
TGTGCCAGCAAATACAGGGGGTCTGCCGGGGAGCTGTTTTTT	CASKYRGSAGELFF	.	TRBJ2-2	TRBD1	TRBV2
TGCAGCGTTGAATCCGGCACAGATACGCAGTATTTT	CSVESGTDTQYF	.	TRBJ2-3	.	TRBV29-1
TGTGCCAGCTCACCACGGGGACAGACGTACCAAGAGACCCAGTACTTC	CASSPRGQTYQETQYF	.	TRBJ2-5	TRBD1	TRBV18
TGTGCCAGCAGTAAGACAGGGGAGAATGAGCAGTTCTTC	CASSKTGENEQFF	.	TRBJ2-1	TRBD1	TRBV6-5
TGCGCCAGCAGCAAAGCGGGAGACTTCACAGATACGCAGTATTTT	CASSKAGDFTDTQYF	.	TRBJ2-3	TRBD2	TRBV5-1
TGTGCCAGCAGTTCCTCAACCTCCTTCGGCACTGAAGCTTTCTTT	CASSSSTSFGTEAFF	.	TRBJ1-1	.	TRBV27
TGTGCCAGCTCACCAGGGCCAAACAATCAGCCCCAGCATTTT	CASSPGPNNQPQHF	few	TRBJ1-5	.	TRBV18
TGTGCCAGCAGTGACTCGTTCAGGGGCACAGATACGCAGTATTTT	CASSDSFRGTDTQYF	once	TRBJ2-3	.	TRBV6-4
TGCGCCAGCAGGCTGTGGGGACTCGTAGCGGGGGTCACCCCAGATACGCAGTATTTT	CASRLWGLVAGVTPDTQYF	once	TRBJ2-3	TRBD2	TRBV5-1
TGTGCCAGTGCACAGGGTGGCTATGGCTACACCTTC	CASAQGGYGYTF	.	TRBJ1-2	.	TRBV19
TGCGCCAGCAGCGATATAGTGGGGGGGGCGGGGCAGTTCTTC	CASSDIVGGAGQFF	.	TRBJ2-1	.	TRBV10-2
TGTGCCAGCAGCTCCCAGGGACTGGCCAACACCGGGGAGCTGTTTTTT	CASSSQGLANTGELFF	.	TRBJ2-2	.	TRBV7-3
TGTGCCATCAGTGACCTTCGGACTAGCGGGATTGTGGAGACCCAGTACTTC	CAISDLRTSGIVETQYF	.	TRBJ2-5	TRBD2	TRBV10-3
TGTGCCAGCAGGGGCCTTCCCTATGGCTACACCTTC	CASRGLPYGYTF	.	TRBJ1-2	.	TRBV9
TGTGCCAGCAGCTTAGCATCGGGAACTAAAGTCCCTCGCCTAAACACCGGGGAGCTGTTTTTT	CASSLASGTKVPRLNTGELFF	.	TRBJ2-2	.	TRBV7-8
TGTGCCAGCAGTTCGTCGGCAGGGGGGTACAATGAGCAGTTCTTC	CASSSSAGGYNEQFF	.	TRBJ2-1	.	TRBV6-1
TGTGCCTGGAGCCACGGGGGTTTCTCTGGAAACACCATATATTTT	CAWSHGGFSGNTIYF	.	TRBJ1-3	.	TRBV30
TGTGCCAGCAGCTTAAGTAGGACTAGGAACAATGAGCAGTTCTTC	CASSLSRTRNNEQFF	.	TRBJ2-1	TRBD2	TRBV7-2
TGTGCCAGCAGTCTACATGACAGTACCGAAGCTTTCTTT	CASSLHDSTEAFF	.	TRBJ1-1	.	TRBV27
TGTGCCAGCAGTCGCCCGGGGGGGCCGCGCGGATACGAGCAGTACTTC	CASSRPGGPRGYEQYF	.	TRBJ2-7	TRBD2	TRBV25-1
TGTGCCAGCAGACCCCTCCAGCGGGAGGGAAAAGATGAGTTCTTC	CASRPLQREGKDEFF	once	TRBJ2-1	TRBD2	TRBV6-5
TGTGCCACCAGCAGATTGCGAGGACAATCCTATAATTCACCCCTCCACTTT	CATSRLRGQSYNSPLHF	.	TRBJ1-6	.	TRBV15
TGTGCCAGCAGCTTAGGCCGCACAGGGGGGACCCAGTACTTC	CASSLGRTGGTQYF	.	TRBJ2-5	TRBD1	TRBV7-3
TGCGCCAGCAGCTTGCAGGGCGGGAACACTGAAGCTTTCTTT	CASSLQGGNTEAFF	.	TRBJ1-1	.	TRBV5-1
TGTGCCAGCAGTGAAGCCTGGCAGGTCTCCTACGAGCAGTACTTC	CASSEAWQVSYEQYF	.	TRBJ2-7	.	TRBV6-1
TGTGCCATCCGAAAACAGGGGCCTCTAAACTATGGCTACACCTTC	CAIRKQGPLNYGYTF	.	TRBJ1-2	TRBD1	TRBV10-3
TGTGCCAGCAGCCAGATATACCTCTATGGCTACACCTTC	CASSQIYLYGYTF	few	TRBJ1-2	.	TRBV5-6